A single TCR beta chain is shown here with its context. Its antigen is as yet unknown. This sample stems from a study of ipilimumab plus nivolumab after autologous stem cell transplantation. In the study overall: Typical patient got roughly 5 ipilimumab doses and seven to nine nivolumab doses (median). The myeloma group: high-risk transplant-naive, or relapse within 3 years after first autologous transplant.

Assay used: immunoSEQ multiplex PCR; TCRdb lists only in-frame clones, some missing. The table lists 37,000 or so clones, over 90% of them singletons. Germline CDR1 is MDHEN and CDR2 is SYDVKM. V gave up 7 bases and J gave up 4 bases; unmatched junction bases: 6. The CDR3 sequence is 13 residues long. Ipilimumab, 1 mg/kg, started 14 to 28 days after autologous transplant. Study-level points and caveats: The authors say TCR, Treg and microbiome findings warrant further study.

This TCR derives from a male donor with multiple myeloma. The source material was PBMCs, sampled in a trial of ipilimumab plus nivolumab as post-transplant consolidation. V is TRBV28 and J is TRBJ2-7; TRBD2 matches at 8 bases. The CDR3 DNA reads TGTGCCAGCACCCTAAGCGGGAGATACGAGCAGTACTTC. Translated: CASTLSGRYEQYF.